The rows below give T cell receptor beta chains drawn from one sample of a study of blood T cell repertoires in COVID-19. Using immunoSEQ multiplex PCR, the repertoire was profiled, and TCRdb retains in-frame clones only, with some absent. In the table there are roughly 250,000 clones, approximately 91% of which are singletons. Sequencing was carried out using peripheral blood. The receptors stem from a woman aged 40 to 55 who had recovered from COVID-19. The CDR3 runs from the conserved cysteine through the conserved F or W. The order of the fields is CDR3 length, V gene, J gene, CDR3 protein.

10	TRBV2	TRBJ2-7	CASLLYEQYF
16	TRBV7-9	TRBJ2-3	CASSSAVLALRDTQYF
14	TRBV28	TRBJ2-5	CASSLRLKEETQYF
17	TRBV19	TRBJ1-5	CASSKKPGQGIGQPQHF
15	TRBV27	TRBJ2-7	CASSLGYRGHNEQYF
17	TRBV5-8	TRBJ1-6	CASSRRGLGSYNSPLHF
17	TRBV6-1	TRBJ2-7	CASSELSLSSGAYEQYF
14	TRBV19	TRBJ2-7	CASSITQGSYEQYF
14	TRBV6-5	TRBJ2-6	CASEGVPGANVLTF
15	TRBV6-5	TRBJ2-7	CASTRQGRSGNEQYF
13	TRBV6-5	TRBJ2-7	CASSPSGRDEQYF
12	TRBV29-1	TRBJ2-1	CSVDPGDNEQFF
16	TRBV28	TRBJ1-2	CASSLTAQGGFYGYTF
12	TRBV10-1	TRBJ2-7	CAATGICYEQYF
16	TRBV7-9	TRBJ2-7	CASSEGLAGKSYEQYF
16	TRBV27	TRBJ1-6	CASSFNGQADNSPLHF
15	TRBV7-6	TRBJ2-4	CASSPSAGGQNIQYF
14	TRBV19	TRBJ2-1	CASTPSGGANEQFF
14	TRBV5-4	TRBJ2-5	CASSLGSAQETQYF
16	TRBV4-3	TRBJ1-5	CASSQDYNRVNQPQHF
14	TRBV2	TRBJ1-5	CASRGQASNQPQHF
19	TRBV15	TRBJ2-4	CATSRDNVFRQGTKNIQYF
16	TRBV6-5	TRBJ1-3	CASSYSMWQAGNTIYF
13	TRBV7-3	TRBJ1-1	CASSSRTGREAFF
16	TRBV3-1/TRBV3-2	TRBJ2-1	CASRARGGESYNEQFF
17	TRBV11-2	TRBJ2-3	CASSTLAGGLYTDTQYF
15	TRBV9	TRBJ2-7	CASSPAGGGSYEQYF
14	TRBV6-5	TRBJ1-4	CASTHRGEGEKLFF
16	TRBV13	TRBJ2-3	CASSPEGAGGTDTQYF
17	TRBV11-3	TRBJ1-5	CASSQIKVGRGNQPQHF
12	TRBV28	TRBJ1-2	CASTDSLYGYTF
16	TRBV9	TRBJ2-7	CASSVSWTPATHEQYF
17	TRBV6-1	TRBJ2-7	CASSASGVWGSSYEQYF
13	TRBV21-1	TRBJ1-5	CASSLVVPQPQHF
14	TRBV5-4	TRBJ2-7	CASSFRGGFYEQYF
15	TRBV5-1	TRBJ1-2	CASSLEGAESRGYTF
16	TRBV27	TRBJ2-1	CASSLERGVRYNEQFF